A selection of T cell receptor beta chains follows, all from one sample in a study of cytomegalovirus exposure and HLA in healthy donors. Some clones are missing from TCRdb's copy, which holds only in-frame ones; the method was immunoSEQ multiplex PCR. The sample holds over 150,000 clones, around 64% seen once. The sample was PBMCs. The receptors originated from a woman aged 25 to 39 in good health and CMV-seronegative. CDR3s include the opening cysteine and the closing phenylalanine or tryptophan. A D gene is named only where the DNA matches it firmly. For some rows the clone size is stated as once, few or many, or as a class when expanded; others skip it.

clone_size: NA
j_call: TRBJ1-1
v_call: TRBV4-2
d_call: TRBD1
cdr3_nt: TGTGCCAGCAGCCAAGATCGTGGACAGGGCGCCGGCACTGAAGCTTTCTTT
cdr3_aa: CASSQDRGQGAGTEAFF

clone_size: NA
j_call: TRBJ2-7
v_call: TRBV18
d_call: NA
cdr3_nt: TGTGCCAGCTCACCACTTGGAGGCCCTGACGAGCAGTACTTC
cdr3_aa: CASSPLGGPDEQYF

clone_size: NA
j_call: TRBJ2-7
v_call: TRBV5-1
d_call: TRBD1
cdr3_nt: TGCGCCAGCAGCCCAAGACAGGGACCAGGGTACGAGCAGTACTTC
cdr3_aa: CASSPRQGPGYEQYF

clone_size: NA
j_call: TRBJ1-1
v_call: TRBV5-1
d_call: NA
cdr3_nt: TGCGCCAGCAGCTTGGGTCAGGACACTGAAGCTTTCTTT
cdr3_aa: CASSLGQDTEAFF

clone_size: NA
j_call: TRBJ2-7
v_call: TRBV4-2
d_call: NA
cdr3_nt: TGTGCCAGCAGCCCTGCCATGACTCTCTCCTACGAGCAGTACTTC
cdr3_aa: CASSPAMTLSYEQYF

clone_size: NA
j_call: TRBJ2-5
v_call: TRBV5-1
d_call: NA
cdr3_nt: TGCGCCAGCAGCCCCGGGATGGCAAAACAAGAGACCCAGTACTTC
cdr3_aa: CASSPGMAKQETQYF

clone_size: NA
j_call: TRBJ2-3
v_call: TRBV28
d_call: TRBD2
cdr3_nt: TGTGCCAGCAATCAACCGCGGACTAGCGGGGTCACGCAGTATTTT
cdr3_aa: CASNQPRTSGVTQYF

clone_size: NA
j_call: TRBJ2-3
v_call: TRBV7-2
d_call: TRBD2
cdr3_nt: TGTGCCAGCAGCTTAGTACTAGCGGGAGTGGCAGATACGCAGTATTTT
cdr3_aa: CASSLVLAGVADTQYF

clone_size: few
j_call: TRBJ2-5
v_call: TRBV7-2
d_call: NA
cdr3_nt: TGTGCCAGCAGCAACGAACGGGGGTTAAAGACCCAGTACTTC
cdr3_aa: CASSNERGLKTQYF

clone_size: NA
j_call: TRBJ2-7
v_call: TRBV9
d_call: TRBD2
cdr3_nt: TGTGCCAGCAGCCCGCGGGGGGCCTCCTCCTACGAGCAGTACTTC
cdr3_aa: CASSPRGASSYEQYF

clone_size: once
j_call: TRBJ1-3
v_call: TRBV6-1
d_call: NA
cdr3_nt: TGTGCCAGCAGGGCTAGAGGTTCTGGAAACACCATATATTTT
cdr3_aa: CASRARGSGNTIYF

clone_size: NA
j_call: TRBJ2-3
v_call: TRBV28
d_call: NA
cdr3_nt: TGTGCCAGCAGGATGGGCGCGGGAGATACGCAGTATTTT
cdr3_aa: CASRMGAGDTQYF

clone_size: once
j_call: TRBJ1-1
v_call: TRBV4-3
d_call: TRBD1
cdr3_nt: TGCGCCAGCACGACAGGGCCGGCTTTCTTT
cdr3_aa: CASTTGPAFF

clone_size: NA
j_call: TRBJ2-4
v_call: TRBV2
d_call: NA
cdr3_nt: TGTGCCAGCAGTGTCGTCCGAGGGCTAGCCAAAAACATTCAGTACTTC
cdr3_aa: CASSVVRGLAKNIQYF

clone_size: NA
j_call: TRBJ1-3
v_call: TRBV9
d_call: NA
cdr3_nt: TGTGCCAGCAGCCCGGTGGTTAGCTCTGGAAACACCATATATTTT
cdr3_aa: CASSPVVSSGNTIYF

clone_size: NA
j_call: TRBJ2-7
v_call: TRBV27
d_call: TRBD2
cdr3_nt: TGTGCCAGCAGTTTACGGGGGGCCTACGAGCAGTACTTC
cdr3_aa: CASSLRGAYEQYF

clone_size: NA
j_call: TRBJ1-6
v_call: TRBV9
d_call: TRBD1
cdr3_nt: TGTGCCAGCAGCGACAGACAGGGTGTCGGGTCACCCCTCCACTTT
cdr3_aa: CASSDRQGVGSPLHF

clone_size: NA
j_call: TRBJ2-5
v_call: TRBV27
d_call: TRBD1
cdr3_nt: TGTGCCAGCAGTCAACCCACAGGGGGAGTGACCCAGTACTTC
cdr3_aa: CASSQPTGGVTQYF

clone_size: NA
j_call: TRBJ2-3
v_call: TRBV6-6
d_call: TRBD1
cdr3_nt: TGTGCCAGCAGCGGACAGGGGATAGATACGCAGTATTTT
cdr3_aa: CASSGQGIDTQYF

clone_size: NA
j_call: TRBJ2-3
v_call: TRBV27
d_call: NA
cdr3_nt: TGTGCCAGCAGTTCTCCCTCTAGCACAGATACGCAGTATTTT
cdr3_aa: CASSSPSSTDTQYF

clone_size: few
j_call: TRBJ2-5
v_call: TRBV14
d_call: NA
cdr3_nt: TGTGCCAGCAGCCAACAGGGTGTGCGAGAGACCCAGTACTTC
cdr3_aa: CASSQQGVRETQYF

clone_size: NA
j_call: TRBJ1-3
v_call: TRBV5-4
d_call: NA
cdr3_nt: TGTGCCAGCAGCACGACGACGGGCACCGGGGGTAACACCATATATTTT
cdr3_aa: CASSTTTGTGGNTIYF

clone_size: NA
j_call: TRBJ2-7
v_call: TRBV28
d_call: TRBD1
cdr3_nt: TGTGCCAGCAGCTTCGGACAGGGATACGAGCAGTACTTC
cdr3_aa: CASSFGQGYEQYF

clone_size: NA
j_call: TRBJ1-1
v_call: TRBV5-6
d_call: NA
cdr3_nt: TGTGCCAGCAGCTTGATGTCCGGGGTTAGTGAAGCTTTCTTT
cdr3_aa: CASSLMSGVSEAFF